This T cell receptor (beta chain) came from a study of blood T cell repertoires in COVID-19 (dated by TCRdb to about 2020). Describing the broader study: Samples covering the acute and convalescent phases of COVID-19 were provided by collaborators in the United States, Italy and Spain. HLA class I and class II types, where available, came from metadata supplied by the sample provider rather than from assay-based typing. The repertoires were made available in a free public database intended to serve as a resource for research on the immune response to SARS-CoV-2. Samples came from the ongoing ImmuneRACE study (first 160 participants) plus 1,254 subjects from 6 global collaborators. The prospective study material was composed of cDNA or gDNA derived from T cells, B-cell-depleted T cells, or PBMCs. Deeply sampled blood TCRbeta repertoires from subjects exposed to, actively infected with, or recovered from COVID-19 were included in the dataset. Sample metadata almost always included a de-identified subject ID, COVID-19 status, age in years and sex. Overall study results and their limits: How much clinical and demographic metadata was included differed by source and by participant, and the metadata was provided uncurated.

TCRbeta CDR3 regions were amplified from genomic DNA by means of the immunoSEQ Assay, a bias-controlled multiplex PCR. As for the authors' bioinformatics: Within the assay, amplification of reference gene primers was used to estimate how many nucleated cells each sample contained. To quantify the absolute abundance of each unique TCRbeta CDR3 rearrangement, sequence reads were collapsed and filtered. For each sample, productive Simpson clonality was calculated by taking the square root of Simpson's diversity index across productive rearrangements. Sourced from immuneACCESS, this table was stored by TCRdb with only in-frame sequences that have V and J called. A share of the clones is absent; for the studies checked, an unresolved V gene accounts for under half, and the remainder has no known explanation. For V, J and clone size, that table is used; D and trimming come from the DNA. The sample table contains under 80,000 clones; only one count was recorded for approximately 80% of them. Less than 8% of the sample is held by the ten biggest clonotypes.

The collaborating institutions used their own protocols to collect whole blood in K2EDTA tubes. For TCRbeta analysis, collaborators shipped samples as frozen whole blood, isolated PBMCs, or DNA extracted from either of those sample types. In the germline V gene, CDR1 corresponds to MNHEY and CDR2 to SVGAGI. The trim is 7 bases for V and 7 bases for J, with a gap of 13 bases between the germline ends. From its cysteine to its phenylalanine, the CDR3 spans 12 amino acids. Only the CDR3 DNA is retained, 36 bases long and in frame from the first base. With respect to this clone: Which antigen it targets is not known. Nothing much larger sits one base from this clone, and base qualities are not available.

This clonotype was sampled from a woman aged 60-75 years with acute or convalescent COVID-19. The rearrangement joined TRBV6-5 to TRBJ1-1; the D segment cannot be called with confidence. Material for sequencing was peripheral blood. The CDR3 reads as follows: CASIGGFGEAFF. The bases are TGTGCCAGCATTGGAGGTTTCGGTGAAGCTTTCTTT.